Below, 10 T cell receptor beta chains from the same sample are listed, as sequenced in a study of radiotherapy plus CTLA-4 blockade in lung cancer. TCRdb's table, derived via immunoSEQ multiplex PCR, lists solely in-frame clones and lacks some. The sample consists of 90,000 to 130,000 clones, about four fifths of them appearing once. Specimen: peripheral blood, collected from a patient treated with radiotherapy plus ipilimumab. All receptors derive from a human donor with non-small cell lung cancer that progressed on radiotherapy plus ipilimumab. Some clones in this sample may be carry-over from other donors' samples.

This clone was detected a few times. The chain has TRBV4-3 and TRBJ2-3; D is unclear. CDR1 and CDR2 from the germline V gene are LGHNA and YSLEER. CDR3 length: 17 amino acids. Trimming took 4 bases from V and 6 from J, leaving 23 bases between them. The CDR3 region is CASSPHPQGQFYDTQYF. The CDR3 bases are TGCGCCAGCAGCCCACACCCTCAAGGGCAATTTTACGATACGCAGTATTTT.

The rearrangement links TRBV19 to TRBJ2-3; D is tentatively TRBD1 or TRBD2 (5 bases each). The germline gives CDR1 LNHDA, CDR2 SQIVND (reference sequence). The CDR3 consists of 16 residues. Deletions cut 0 bases from V and 4 bases from J, with 14 bases between. This CDR3 reads CASSIDADRGADTQYF. In nucleotides, the CDR3 is TGTGCCAGTAGTATAGATGCGGACCGGGGCGCAGATACGCAGTATTTT. The variable domain in full, with the rest retrieved from reference TRBV19 and TRBJ2-3, is DGGITQSPKYLFRKEGQNVTLSCEQNLNHDAMYWYRQDPGQGLRLIYYSQIVNDFQKGDIAEGYSVSREKKESFPLTVTSAQKNPTAFYLCASSIDADRGADTQYFGPGTRLTVL.

The chain couples TRBV7-3 to TRBJ1-1; D is unresolved. The CDR3 totals 16 residues. Trimming took 3 bases from V and 0 from J, leaving 14 bases between them. CDR1 and CDR2 (germline): SGHTA, FQGTGA. The CDR3: CASSFAWTDMNTEAFF. The CDR3, as DNA: TGTGCCAGCAGCTTCGCCTGGACCGATATGAACACTGAAGCTTTCTTT.

With regard to this clone: Within the sample, other DNA sequences also encode this same CDR3. The gene calls are TRBV5-1 and TRBJ2-5; tentatively, D is TRBD2 (6 bases). Germline CDR1 SGHRS, CDR2 YFSETQ. V was clipped by 2 bases and J by 5 bases, with 10 bases between them. The CDR3 is 13 residues long. CDR3 residues: CASSLTGRETQYF. In nucleotides, the CDR3 is TGCGCCAGCAGCTTAACGGGGAGGGAGACCCAGTACTTC.

The chain has TRBV5-1 and TRBJ2-1, with a tentative D call TRBD1 (6 bases). The CDR3 has 14 amino acids. Germline V gene data show CDR1 as SGHRS and CDR2 as YFSETQ. The V end lost 4 bases, the J end lost 4 bases, and 12 bases lay between the germline ends. CDR3 sequence (DNA): TGCGCCAGCAGCCGGACCCAGGGGTACAATGAGCAGTTCTTC. This sequence encodes CASSRTQGYNEQFF.

The chain combines TRBV12-2 with TRBJ1-6. TRBV12-2 is a pseudogene segment. This CDR3 region has 13 residues. The CDR3 DNA reads as TGTGCAAGTCGCTTAGTCGGACCCTCACCCCTCCACTTT. Translating gives CASRLVGPSPLHF.

The chain uses TRBV19 and TRBJ1-5; TRBD1 matches 7 bases. The CDR3 extends over 14 amino acids. V lost 4 bases, J lost 6 bases, and 6 bases stayed unmatched. The germline gives CDR1 LNHDA, CDR2 SQIVND (reference sequence). The CDR3 spells CASSTSGGAQPQHF. The CDR3 nucleotides read TGTGCCAGTAGTACCTCAGGGGGGGCTCAGCCCCAGCATTTT.

This clone was counted a few times. The chain is built from TRBV10-3 and TRBJ1-5; a possible D gene is TRBD1 (6 bases). This CDR3 region has 16 residues. Germline V gene data show CDR1 as ENHRY and CDR2 as SYGVKD. V lost 0 bases and J 1 base, leaving 10 bases between the germline ends. The CDR3: CAISESGGLSNQPQHF. CDR3 sequence (DNA): TGTGCCATCAGTGAGTCAGGGGGGCTAAGCAATCAGCCCCAGCATTTT.

V is TRBV7-2 and J is TRBJ2-7; TRBD1 aligns across 9 bases. V gave up 2 bases and J gave up 5 bases; unmatched junction bases: 7. The CDR3 totals 15 residues. Germline V gives CDR1 SGHTA, CDR2 FQGNSA. Here the CDR3 DNA reads TGTGCCAGCAGCTTATTTGGACAGGGGTTGAACGAGCAGTACTTC. Translation: CASSLFGQGLNEQYF.

J is TRBJ2-2 and V is TRBV11-3; D is tentatively TRBD1 or TRBD2 (6 bases each). The V end was cut by 2 bases, the J end by 2 bases, with 18 bases between. The CDR3 totals 18 residues. Germline V gene sequence: CDR1 SGHNT, CDR2 YENEEA. DNA for the CDR3: TGTGCCAGCAGCTTATCGTTTTGGGGGGCGGGCAACACCGGGGAGCTGTTTTTT. Its translation: CASSLSFWGAGNTGELFF.